This T cell receptor beta chain was found in a study of blood T cell repertoires in COVID-19. For the study at large: There were acute and convalescent COVID-19 samples, and they came from the United States, Italy and Spain. From T cells, B-cell-depleted T cells, or PBMCs came the material, which was cDNA or gDNA.

Method: immunoSEQ multiplex PCR; TCRdb's copy keeps in-frame clones and lacks some. The sample records 120,000 or so clones, around 90% being singletons. The germline V gene encodes CDR1 LNHDA and CDR2 SQIVND (reference sequence). V shed 3 bases and J 6 bases; nucleotides not matched to a gene: 5. This CDR3 is built from 14 residues. The sequenced material came from peripheral blood. The chain employs TRBV19 and TRBJ1-5; 7 positions agree with TRBD1. The source is a woman aged 50 to 60 with acute or convalescent COVID-19. This CDR3 reads CASSMARGSQPQHF. The DNA for the CDR3 is TGTGCCAGTAGTATGGCCAGGGGGAGTCAGCCCCAGCATTTT.